Reported below is one T cell receptor beta chain. The source of the sample is a study of blood T cell repertoires in COVID-19. In germline, CDR1 is LGHNT, CDR2 FRNRAP. J was trimmed by 2 bases and V by 1 base; bases with no gene match: 7. The CDR3 is 17 residues long. Generated by immunoSEQ multiplex PCR, the TCRdb table keeps only in-frame clones and is missing some. Here the sample spans around 190,000 clones, approximately 78% being singletons. The origin of this receptor is a man aged 40-49 years who had recovered from COVID-19. This rearrangement joins TRBV12-5 to TRBJ2-1; 8 bases align to TRBD1. The specimen sequenced was PBMCs or T cells enriched from blood (not recorded which). The CDR3 DNA is TGTGCTAGTGGTTTGGCTCGAGGACAGGGAACCTACAATGAGCAGTTCTTC. This translates into CASGLARGQGTYNEQFF.